This TCR beta chain appears in the sequencing data of a study of STAT5B mutations in CD4+ large granular lymphocyte leukemia. Study-wide findings and caveats: Higher CD4+ than CD8+ T-LGLL clonality might reflect small sample size. Patient CD4-sorted repertoires looked more clonal than healthy CD4+ repertoires, even without putative leukemic clones.

Comment on this clone: The antigen is undetermined.

As processed by the authors: A productive frequency of 2.59 x 10-5 was the lowest detectable. Generated by immunoSEQ multiplex PCR, the TCRdb table keeps only in-frame clones and is missing some. That table gives V, J and clone size, and the DNA gave D and trimming. The data contain 30,000 to 40,000 clones, 69% of them singletons. Germline V gene sequence: CDR1 LGHNA, CDR2 YSLEER. CDR3 length: 19 amino acids. Between the trimmed V and J ends, which lost 0 bases and 0 bases, there was a span of 18 bases. The sample was CD4+ T cells from blood buffy coats. This chain connects TRBV4-3 to TRBJ1-3; no clear D gene. This sequence was found in a human donor in good health. The chain's CDR3 is CASSQDPTGSDPSGNTIYF. CDR3 DNA: TGCGCCAGCAGCCAAGATCCGACGGGCTCCGATCCCTCTGGAAACACCATATATTTT.